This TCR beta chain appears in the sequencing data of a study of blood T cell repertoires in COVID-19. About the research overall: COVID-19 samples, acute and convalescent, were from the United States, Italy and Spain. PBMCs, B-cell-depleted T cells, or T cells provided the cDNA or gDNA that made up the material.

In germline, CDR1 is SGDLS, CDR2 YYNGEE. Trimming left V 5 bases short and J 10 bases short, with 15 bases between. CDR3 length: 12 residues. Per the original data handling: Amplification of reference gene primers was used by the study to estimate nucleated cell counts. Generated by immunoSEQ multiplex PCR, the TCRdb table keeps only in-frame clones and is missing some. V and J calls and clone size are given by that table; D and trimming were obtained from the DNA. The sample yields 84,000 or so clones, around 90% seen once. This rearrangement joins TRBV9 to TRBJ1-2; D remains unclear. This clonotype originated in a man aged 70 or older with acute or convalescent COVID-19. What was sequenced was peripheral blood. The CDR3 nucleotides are TGTGCCAGCAGTAGAGGAGTGTTGGACTACACCTTC. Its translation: CASSRGVLDYTF.